Below are 14 T cell receptor beta chains sequenced from a single sample in a study of T cell changes during pregnancy in multiple sclerosis. TCRdb keeps only in-frame clones here, not all; method: immunoSEQ multiplex PCR. This repertoire shows around 57,000 clones, approximately 92% found once; its top ten account for 0.25%. The sample here was CD4+ T cells from peripheral blood mononuclear cells, taken in the third trimester of pregnancy. All receptors come from a female donor with multiple sclerosis, enrolled in a pregnancy study.

The chain has TRBV27 and TRBJ2-7; D is unclear. This CDR3 has 11 amino acids. Looked up from germline, CDR1 is MNHEY and CDR2 is SMNVEV (reference sequence). V lost 8 bases and J lost 2, with 7 bases in between. CDR3 nucleotide sequence: TGTGCCAGCTCAGGTCCCTACGAGCAGTACTTC. This encodes CASSGPYEQYF.

This clone was detected once. This chain joins TRBV30 and TRBJ2-2; 8 bases fit TRBD2. The CDR3 is 13 amino acids. From germline, CDR1 is GTSNPN and CDR2 SVGIG (reference sequence). The V gene end was trimmed by 3 bases and the J gene end by 6 bases; junction bases not matched to a gene: 3. CDR3 in amino acids: CAWSRTSPGELFF. DNA of the CDR3: TGTGCCTGGAGCCGGACTAGCCCCGGGGAGCTGTTTTTT.

This clone was seen once. The chain couples TRBV19 to TRBJ1-5; 9 bases match TRBD1. The CDR3 has 15 amino acids. Germline lookup yields CDR1 LNHDA and CDR2 SQIVND (reference sequence). Trimming cost V 6 bases and J 0 bases; bases outside gene matches: 3. The DNA for the CDR3 is TGTGCCAGTAGGGGGACAGGGAGTAGCAATCAGCCCCAGCATTTT. Residues: CASRGTGSSNQPQHF.

The rearrangement links TRBV19 to TRBJ1-5; the match to TRBD1 covers 8 bases. With 7 bases clipped from V and 3 bases from J, the junction kept 11 bases outside the gene matches. The germline CDR1 and CDR2 sequences are LNHDA and SQIVND (reference sequence). The CDR3 spans 16 residues. As DNA, the CDR3 is TGTGCCAGTACCCAACAGGGGGGGTGGGCCAATCAGCCCCAGCATTTT. Translated: CASTQQGGWANQPQHF.

V usage is TRBV5-4 and J usage is TRBJ1-1; D may be TRBD1 (6 bases). CDR1 is SGHNT, CDR2 YYREEE, per germline (reference sequence). Trimming removed 1 base at V and 3 bases at J, with 7 bases between. The CDR3 is 13 amino acids. This CDR3 reads CASSLNRDTEAFF. The DNA of the CDR3 is TGTGCCAGCAGCTTGAACAGGGACACTGAAGCTTTCTTT.

CDR3: CASSFGESYNSPLHF. The CDR3 coding sequence is TGTGCCAGCAGCTTTGGGGAGTCCTATAATTCACCCCTCCACTTT. The V gene is TRBV7-2, the J gene TRBJ1-6, with D unclear. The CDR3 totals 15 residues. Germline-derived CDR1 and CDR2 are SGHTA and FQGNSA. Trimming took off 3 bases at V and 1 base at J, with 7 bases between the two ends.

The genes are TRBV6-1 and TRBJ1-5; 9 bases match TRBD1. The CDR3 runs 13 residues. V lost 6 bases and J lost 5; bases outside the gene matches: 2. Per germline, CDR1 MNHNS and CDR2 SASEGT. The CDR3 protein is CASRRTGDQPQHF. The CDR3 coding sequence is TGTGCCAGCAGAAGGACAGGGGATCAGCCCCAGCATTTT.

In this sample, this clone turned up once. The chain links TRBV6-6 to TRBJ2-1; the match to TRBD2 covers 7 bases. V was clipped by 5 bases and J by 3 bases; unmatched bases: 10. CDR1 and CDR2 (germline): MNHNY, SVGAGI (reference sequence). The CDR3 is made up of 16 amino acids. CDR3 loop: CASSKSGGGFYNEQFF. The CDR3 DNA follows: TGTGCCAGCAGTAAGTCTGGGGGGGGATTCTACAATGAGCAGTTCTTC.

The chain carries TRBV7-9 and TRBJ1-1, with 7 nucleotides matching TRBD1. The V segment lost 5 bases and the J segment 4 bases; nucleotides outside the gene matches: 7. The CDR3 length is 14 residues. Germline CDR1 SEHNR, CDR2 FQNEAQ (reference sequence). In DNA, the CDR3 is TGTGCCAGCAGCGGGAGACAGGGCCGCACTGAAGCTTTCTTT. This translates into CASSGRQGRTEAFF.

The rearrangement joins TRBV2 to TRBJ2-1, with 13 bases identical to TRBD2. The CDR3 covers 16 residues. V lost 5 bases to trimming and J lost 12 bases; unmatched junction nucleotides: 13. CDR1 and CDR2 (germline): SNHLY, FYNNEI. The CDR3: CASSKTSGGLPSGQFF. The CDR3 coding sequence is TGTGCCAGCAGTAAGACTAGCGGGGGGCTCCCAAGCGGGCAGTTCTTC.

The chain joins TRBV28 to TRBJ2-2, with a possible D match to TRBD2 (5 bases). Germline lookup yields CDR1 MDHEN and CDR2 SYDVKM. Trimming cost V 7 bases and J 4 bases, with 19 bases left between them. The CDR3 length is 16 residues. CDR3 DNA: TGTGCCAGCATCCCGTCGAGGGAGCGGTTCACCGGGGAGCTGTTTTTT. Residues: CASIPSRERFTGELFF.

This rearrangement joins TRBV28 to TRBJ1-4; possible D gene TRBD1, 5 bases. CDR3 length: 13 residues. Trimming left V 8 bases short and J 2 bases short, with 9 bases between. Germline CDR1 and CDR2: MDHEN and SYDVKM. This CDR3 reads CASRGVTNEKLFF. The CDR3 coding sequence is TGTGCCAGCCGGGGGGTTACTAATGAAAAACTGTTTTTT. The variable domain in full, completed from reference TRBV28 and TRBJ1-4, reads DVKVTQSSRYLVKRTGEKVFLECVQDMDHENMFWYRQDPGLGLRLIYFSYDVKMKEKGDIPEGYSVSREKKERFSLILESASTNQTSMYLCASRGVTNEKLFFGSGTQLSVL.

This chain links TRBV6-1 with TRBJ2-3; 7 nucleotides match TRBD2. Germline V gene data show CDR1 as MNHNS and CDR2 as SASEGT. CDR3 length equals 17 residues. After removal of 4 bases from V and 2 bases from J, the junction contained 12 bases not matched to a gene. The CDR3 DNA reads as TGTGCCAGCAGTGGGCCACTACTAGCGAAATTCACAGATACGCAGTATTTT. Protein: CASSGPLLAKFTDTQYF.

This clone has more than one count but fewer than ten. CDR3 amino acids: CASSPYQGDTEAFF. The CDR3 DNA sequence: TGCGCCAGCAGCCCCTACCAGGGGGACACTGAAGCTTTCTTT. This chain connects TRBV5-1 to TRBJ1-1, with TRBD1 matching 7 bases. The CDR3 has 14 residues. CDR1 SGHRS and CDR2 YFSETQ come from the germline V gene. J was trimmed by 3 bases and V by 4 bases; bases with no gene match: 6.